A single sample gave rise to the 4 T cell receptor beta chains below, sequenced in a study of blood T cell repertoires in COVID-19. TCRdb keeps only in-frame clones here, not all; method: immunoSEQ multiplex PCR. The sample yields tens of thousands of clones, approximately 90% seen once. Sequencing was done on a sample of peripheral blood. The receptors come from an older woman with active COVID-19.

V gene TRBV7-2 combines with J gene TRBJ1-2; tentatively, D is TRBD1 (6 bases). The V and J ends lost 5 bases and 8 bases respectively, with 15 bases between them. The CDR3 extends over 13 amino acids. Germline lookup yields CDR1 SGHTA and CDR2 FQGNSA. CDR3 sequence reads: CASSEQGLGGYTF. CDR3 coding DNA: TGTGCCAGCAGCGAACAGGGTCTAGGGGGCTACACCTTC.

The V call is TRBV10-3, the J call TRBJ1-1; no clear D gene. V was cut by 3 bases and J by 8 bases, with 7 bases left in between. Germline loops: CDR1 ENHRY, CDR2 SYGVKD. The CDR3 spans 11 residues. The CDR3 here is CAISDRGEAFF. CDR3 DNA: TGTGCCATCAGTGACCGGGGAGAAGCTTTCTTT.

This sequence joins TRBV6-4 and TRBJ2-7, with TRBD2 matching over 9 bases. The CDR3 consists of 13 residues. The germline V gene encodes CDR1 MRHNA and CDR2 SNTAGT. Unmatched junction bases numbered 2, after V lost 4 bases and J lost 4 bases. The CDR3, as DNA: TGTGCCAGCAGTGTTCTAGCGGGGTACGAGCAGTACTTC. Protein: CASSVLAGYEQYF.

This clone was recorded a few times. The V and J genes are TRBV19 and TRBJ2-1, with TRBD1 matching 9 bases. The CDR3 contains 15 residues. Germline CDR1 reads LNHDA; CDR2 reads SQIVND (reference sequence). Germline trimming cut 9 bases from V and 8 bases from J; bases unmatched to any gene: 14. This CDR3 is CASGGSTGGSHEQFF. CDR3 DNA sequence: TGTGCCAGCGGGGGATCAACAGGGGGCAGCCATGAGCAGTTCTTC.